The clone carrying this T cell receptor (beta chain) was recorded only once. This entry is derived from a study of blood T cell repertoires in COVID-19. Turning to the study itself: Spain, Italy and the United States supplied samples that represented acute and convalescent COVID-19. In each case, the material was cDNA or gDNA derived from T cells, B-cell-depleted T cells, or PBMCs.

Per the study methods: Amplification from reference gene primers served as the basis for estimated nucleated cell counts. TCRdb keeps only in-frame clones here, not all; method: immunoSEQ multiplex PCR. D and trimming were read from the DNA, whereas the V and J calls and clone size are those reported in that table. There are tens of thousands of clones in the sample; 87% occur only once, and more than 1% lies in the top ten. V dropped 2 bases and J dropped 9; count of bases not matched to a gene: 8. Germline CDR1 is MNHNS and CDR2 is SASEGT. The CDR3 loop spans 15 amino acids. The sample consisted of peripheral blood. This TCR came from a human donor in a cohort sampled during active COVID-19. V is TRBV6-1 and J is TRBJ2-1; 9 nucleotides align to TRBD2. The CDR3 DNA reads TGTGCCAGCAGTGAAAAGGGCGGGAGGGTCCCTGAGCAGTTCTTC. This encodes CASSEKGGRVPEQFF.